This T cell receptor beta chain was found in a study of T cell repertoires in cytomegalovirus infection. Study context: Carrying CMV and the relevant HLA type showed in public TCR beta signatures. Points from the study as a whole: Identification of carriers of CMV plus the relevant HLA was performed using cumulative public TCR beta family frequency. Clonotype analysis showed dominance of the ex vivo response by HLA-C-restricted CMV-specific TCR beta clonotypes.

TCRdb analysed the reads with MiXCR anew, one entry per CDR3 protein. The repertoire holds fewer than 200,000 distinct CDR3 sequences, roughly 20% seen once, with 2.9% in the top ten. CDR3 length: 17 amino acids. After removal of 5 bases from V and 6 bases from J, the junction contained 16 bases not matched to a gene. Germline assignment: CDR1 LNHDA and CDR2 SQIVND (reference sequence). About this clonotype: Antigen specificity is unknown.

Material for sequencing was PBMCs. This clonotype originated in a human donor in good health (CMV status not recorded). Some clones in this sample may be carry-over from other donors' samples. This sequence joins TRBV19 and TRBJ1-5; TRBD1 agrees at 7 bases. CDR3 residues: CASSSTGTVVSSQPQHF. The DNA for the CDR3 is TGTGCCAGTAGTTCAACCGGGACAGTAGTTTCCAGTCAGCCCCAGCATTTT.